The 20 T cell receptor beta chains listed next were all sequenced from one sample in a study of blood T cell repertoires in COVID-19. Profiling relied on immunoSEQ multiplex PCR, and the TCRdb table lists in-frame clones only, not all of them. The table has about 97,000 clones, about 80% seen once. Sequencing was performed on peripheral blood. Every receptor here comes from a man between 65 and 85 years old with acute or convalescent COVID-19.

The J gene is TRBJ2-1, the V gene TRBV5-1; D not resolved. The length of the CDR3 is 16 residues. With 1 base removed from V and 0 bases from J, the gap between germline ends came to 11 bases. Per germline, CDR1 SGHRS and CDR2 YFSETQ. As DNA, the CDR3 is TGCGCCAGCAGCTTGAGCCTCGTAAGCTCCTACAATGAGCAGTTCTTC. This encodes CASSLSLVSSYNEQFF.

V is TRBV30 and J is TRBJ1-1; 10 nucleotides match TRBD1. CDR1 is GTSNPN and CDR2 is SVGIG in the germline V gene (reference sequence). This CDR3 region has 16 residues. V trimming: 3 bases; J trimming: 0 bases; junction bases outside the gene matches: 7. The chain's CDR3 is CAWRRTGGLLNTEAFF. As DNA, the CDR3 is TGTGCCTGGAGACGGACAGGGGGTTTGTTGAACACTGAAGCTTTCTTT.

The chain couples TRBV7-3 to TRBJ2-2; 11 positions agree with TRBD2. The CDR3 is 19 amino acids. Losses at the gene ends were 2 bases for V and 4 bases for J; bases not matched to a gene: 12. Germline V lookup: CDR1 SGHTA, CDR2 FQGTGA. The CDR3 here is CASSLAFGTSGRGTGELFF. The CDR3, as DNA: TGTGCCAGCAGCTTAGCGTTCGGGACTAGCGGACGGGGCACCGGGGAGCTGTTTTTT.

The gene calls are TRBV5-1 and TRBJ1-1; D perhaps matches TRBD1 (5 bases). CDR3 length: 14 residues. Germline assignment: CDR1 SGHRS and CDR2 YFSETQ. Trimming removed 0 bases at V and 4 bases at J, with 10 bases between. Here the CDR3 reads CASSLGLGGTEAFF. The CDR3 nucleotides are TGCGCCAGCAGCTTGGGACTGGGGGGCACTGAAGCTTTCTTT.

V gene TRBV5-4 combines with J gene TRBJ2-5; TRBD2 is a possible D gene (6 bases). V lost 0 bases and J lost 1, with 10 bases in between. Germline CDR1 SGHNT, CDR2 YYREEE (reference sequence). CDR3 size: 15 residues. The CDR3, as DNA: TGTGCCAGCAGCTTGGAACGGGGGACCCAAGAGACCCAGTACTTC. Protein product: CASSLERGTQETQYF.

CDR3 bases: TGTGCCAGCCGGCGGATAGCGGGAGAAGATACGCAGTATTTT. This sequence encodes CASRRIAGEDTQYF. The gene calls are TRBV27 and TRBJ2-3; 9 positions agree with TRBD2. The germline V gene has CDR1 MNHEY and CDR2 SMNVEV (reference sequence). The junction had 8 bases not matched to a gene; V was cut back by 8 bases and J by 5 bases. CDR3 length equals 14 residues.

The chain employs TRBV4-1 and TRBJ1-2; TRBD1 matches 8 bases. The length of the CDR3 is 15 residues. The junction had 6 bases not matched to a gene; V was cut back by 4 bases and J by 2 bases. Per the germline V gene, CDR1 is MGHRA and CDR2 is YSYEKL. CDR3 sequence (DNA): TGCGCCAGCAGCCCAGGACAGGGACCCAACTATGGCTACACCTTC. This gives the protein CASSPGQGPNYGYTF.

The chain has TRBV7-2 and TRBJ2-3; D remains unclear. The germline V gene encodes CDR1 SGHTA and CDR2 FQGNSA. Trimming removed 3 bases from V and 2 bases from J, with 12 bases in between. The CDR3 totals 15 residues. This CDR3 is CASSFLAQNTDTQYF. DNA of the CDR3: TGTGCCAGCAGCTTTCTTGCCCAGAACACAGATACGCAGTATTTT.

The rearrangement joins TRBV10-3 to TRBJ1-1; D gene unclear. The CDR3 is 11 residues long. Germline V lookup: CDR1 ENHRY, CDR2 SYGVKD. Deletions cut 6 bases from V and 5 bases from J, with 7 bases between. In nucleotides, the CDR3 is TGTGCCATCAGGGCACAGACTGAAGCTTTCTTT. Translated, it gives CAIRAQTEAFF.

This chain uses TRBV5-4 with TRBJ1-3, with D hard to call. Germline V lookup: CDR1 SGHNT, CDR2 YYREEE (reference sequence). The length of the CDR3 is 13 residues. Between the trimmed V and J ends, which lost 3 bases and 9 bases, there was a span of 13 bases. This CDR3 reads CASSSREFSTIYF. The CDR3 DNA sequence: TGTGCCAGCAGCTCCCGGGAGTTTTCCACCATATATTTT.

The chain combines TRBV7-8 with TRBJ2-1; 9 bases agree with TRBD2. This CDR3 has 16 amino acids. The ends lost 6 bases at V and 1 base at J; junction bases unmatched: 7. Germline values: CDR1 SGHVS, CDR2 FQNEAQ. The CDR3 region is CASRLSGSASYNEQFF. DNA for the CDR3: TGTGCCAGCAGACTTAGCGGGAGTGCGTCCTACAATGAGCAGTTCTTC.

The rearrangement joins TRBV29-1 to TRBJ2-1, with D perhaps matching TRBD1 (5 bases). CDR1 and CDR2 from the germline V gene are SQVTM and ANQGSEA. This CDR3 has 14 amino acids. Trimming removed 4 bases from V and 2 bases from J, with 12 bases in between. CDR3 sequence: CSVAKGWPYNEQFF. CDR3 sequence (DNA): TGCAGCGTTGCTAAGGGGTGGCCCTACAATGAGCAGTTCTTC.

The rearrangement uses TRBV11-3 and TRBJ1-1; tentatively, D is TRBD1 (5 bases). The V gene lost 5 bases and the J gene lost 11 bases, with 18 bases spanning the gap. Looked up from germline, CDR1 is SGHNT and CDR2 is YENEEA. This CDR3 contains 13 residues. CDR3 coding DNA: TGTGCCAGCAGCCAAGGGATTGGAGGGGCCGCTTTCTTT. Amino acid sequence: CASSQGIGGAAFF. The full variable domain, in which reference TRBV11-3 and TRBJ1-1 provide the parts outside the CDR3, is EAGVVQSPRYKIIEKKQPVAFWCNPISGHNTLYWYLQNLGQGPELLIRYENEEAVDDSQLPKDRFSAERLKGVDSTLKIQPAELGDSAVYLCASSQGIGGAAFFGQGTRLTVV.

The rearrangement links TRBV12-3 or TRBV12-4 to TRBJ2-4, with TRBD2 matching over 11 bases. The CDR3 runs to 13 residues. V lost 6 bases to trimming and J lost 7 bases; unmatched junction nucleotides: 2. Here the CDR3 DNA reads TGTGCCAGCAGCCGGACTAGCGGGAACATTCAGTACTTC. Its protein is CASSRTSGNIQYF.

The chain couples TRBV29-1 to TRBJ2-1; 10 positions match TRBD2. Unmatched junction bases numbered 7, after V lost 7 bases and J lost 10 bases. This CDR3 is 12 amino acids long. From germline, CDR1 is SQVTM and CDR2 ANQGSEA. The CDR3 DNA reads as TGCAGCGCTACTAGCGGGGTCCGCGAGCAGTTCTTC. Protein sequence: CSATSGVREQFF.

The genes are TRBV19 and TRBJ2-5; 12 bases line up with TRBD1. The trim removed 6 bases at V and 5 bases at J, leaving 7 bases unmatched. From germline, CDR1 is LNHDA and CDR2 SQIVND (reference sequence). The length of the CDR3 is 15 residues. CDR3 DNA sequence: TGTGCCAGTAGGGGCGGGACAGGGGGCCGGGAGACCCAGTACTTC. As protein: CASRGGTGGRETQYF.

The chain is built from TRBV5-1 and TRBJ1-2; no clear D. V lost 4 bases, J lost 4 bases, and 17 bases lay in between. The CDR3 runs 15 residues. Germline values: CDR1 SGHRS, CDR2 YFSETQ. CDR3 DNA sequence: TGCGCCAGCAGCCCGAGCCGGCAGACGGGCTATGGCTACACCTTC. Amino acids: CASSPSRQTGYGYTF.

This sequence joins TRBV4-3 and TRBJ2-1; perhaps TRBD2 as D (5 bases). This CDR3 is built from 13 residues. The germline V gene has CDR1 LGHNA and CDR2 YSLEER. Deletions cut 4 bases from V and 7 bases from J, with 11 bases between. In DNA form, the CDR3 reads TGCGCCAGCAGCCTGAGGGTAGGAAATGAGCAGTTCTTC. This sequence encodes CASSLRVGNEQFF.

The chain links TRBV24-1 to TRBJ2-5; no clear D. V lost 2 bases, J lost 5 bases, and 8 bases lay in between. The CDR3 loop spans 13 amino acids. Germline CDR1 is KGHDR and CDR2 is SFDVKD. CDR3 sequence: CATSDSTGETQYF. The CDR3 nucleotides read TGTGCCACCAGTGATTCGACCGGGGAGACCCAGTACTTC.

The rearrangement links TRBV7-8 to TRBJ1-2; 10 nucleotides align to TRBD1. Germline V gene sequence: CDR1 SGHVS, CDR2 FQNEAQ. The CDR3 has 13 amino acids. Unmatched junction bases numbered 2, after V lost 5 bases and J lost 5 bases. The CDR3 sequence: CASSMGQGYGYTF. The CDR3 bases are TGTGCCAGCAGCATGGGACAGGGGTATGGCTACACCTTC. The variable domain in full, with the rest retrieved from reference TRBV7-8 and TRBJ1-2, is GAGVSQSPRYKVAKRGQDVALRCDPISGHVSLFWYQQALGQGPEFLTYFQNEAQLDKSGLPSDRFFAERPEGSVSTLKIQRTQQEDSAVYLCASSMGQGYGYTFGSGTRLTVV.